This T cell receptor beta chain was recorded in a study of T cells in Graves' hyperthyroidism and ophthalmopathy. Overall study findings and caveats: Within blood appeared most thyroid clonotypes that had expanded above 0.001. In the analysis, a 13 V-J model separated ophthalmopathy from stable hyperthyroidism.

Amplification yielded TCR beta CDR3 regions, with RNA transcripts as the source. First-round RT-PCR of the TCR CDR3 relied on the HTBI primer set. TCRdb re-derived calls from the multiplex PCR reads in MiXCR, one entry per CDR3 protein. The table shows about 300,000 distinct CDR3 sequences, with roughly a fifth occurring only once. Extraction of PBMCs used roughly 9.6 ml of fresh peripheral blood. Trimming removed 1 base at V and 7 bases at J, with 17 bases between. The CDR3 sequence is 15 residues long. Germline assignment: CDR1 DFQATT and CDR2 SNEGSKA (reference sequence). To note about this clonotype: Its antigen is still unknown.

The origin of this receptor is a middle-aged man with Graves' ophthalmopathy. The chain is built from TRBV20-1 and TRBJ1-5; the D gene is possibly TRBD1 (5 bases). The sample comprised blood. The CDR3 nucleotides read TGCAGTGCTAGAGTGGCCCAGGGAACGTACCAGCCCCAGCATTTT. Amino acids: CSARVAQGTYQPQHF.